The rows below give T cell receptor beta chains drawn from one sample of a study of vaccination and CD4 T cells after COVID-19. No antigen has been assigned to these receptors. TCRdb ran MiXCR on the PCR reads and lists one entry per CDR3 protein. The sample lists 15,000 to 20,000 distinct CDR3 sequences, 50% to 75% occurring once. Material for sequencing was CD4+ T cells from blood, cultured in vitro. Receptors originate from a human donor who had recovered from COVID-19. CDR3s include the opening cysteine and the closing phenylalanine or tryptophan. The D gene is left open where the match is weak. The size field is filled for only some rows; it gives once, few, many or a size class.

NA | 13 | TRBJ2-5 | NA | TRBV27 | TGTGCCAGCAGTCTGAATTACGGGGAGACCCAGTACTTC | CASSLNYGETQYF
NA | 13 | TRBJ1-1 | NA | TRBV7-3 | TGTGCCAGCAGCTCCCATATGAACACTGAAGCTTTCTTT | CASSSHMNTEAFF
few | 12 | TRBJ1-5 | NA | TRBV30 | TGTGCCTGGAGTCTTAGGGGACAGCCCCAGCATTTT | CAWSLRGQPQHF
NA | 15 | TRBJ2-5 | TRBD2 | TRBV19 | TGTGCCAGTAGTATTGTGACGGGAGGGCCAGGGACCCAGTACTTC | CASSIVTGGPGTQYF
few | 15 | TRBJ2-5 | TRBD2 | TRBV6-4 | TGTGCCAGCAGAACTGGGACTAGCAGCCCCGAGACCCAGTACTTC | CASRTGTSSPETQYF
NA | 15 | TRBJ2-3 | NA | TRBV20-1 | TGCAGTGCTAGTGGTCAGCTTTCCTACACAGATACGCAGTATTTT | CSASGQLSYTDTQYF
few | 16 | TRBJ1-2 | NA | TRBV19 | TGTGCCAGTAGTATGTTACAGGCTGACAGAGCAGATGGCTACACCTTC | CASSMLQADRADGYTF
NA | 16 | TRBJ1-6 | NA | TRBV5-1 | TGCGCCAGCAGCCCCACGATTGGGGGGGCGGAAGCACCCCTCCACTTT | CASSPTIGGAEAPLHF
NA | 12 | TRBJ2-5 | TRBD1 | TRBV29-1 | TGCAGCTGTAGGACAGGGGCAGAGACCCAGTACTTC | CSCRTGAETQYF
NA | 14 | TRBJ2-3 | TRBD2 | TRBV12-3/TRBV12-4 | TGTGCCAGCAGTTTCGGGAGGACCACAGATACGCAGTATTTT | CASSFGRTTDTQYF
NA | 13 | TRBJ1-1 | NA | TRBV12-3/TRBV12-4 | TGTGCCAGCAGCGCAGGGCCCAACACTGAAGCTTTCTTT | CASSAGPNTEAFF
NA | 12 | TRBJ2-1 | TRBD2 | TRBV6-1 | TGTGCCAGCATGGGGGGGGGGAAGGAGCAGTTCTTC | CASMGGGKEQFF
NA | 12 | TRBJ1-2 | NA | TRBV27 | TGTGCCAGCGGGTTAGGCAGGGGAGGCTACACCTTC | CASGLGRGGYTF
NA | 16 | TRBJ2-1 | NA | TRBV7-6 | TGTGCCAGCAGCTTAGACGCTGGGGCAGGGATCAATGAGCAGTTCTTC | CASSLDAGAGINEQFF
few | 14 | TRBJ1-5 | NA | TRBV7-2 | TGTGCCAGCAGAGGACTGCTTGGGACCGGCCCCCAGCATTTT | CASRGLLGTGPQHF
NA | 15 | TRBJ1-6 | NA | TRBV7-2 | TGTGCCAGCAGCCAAATGCCCAAGGGAGGTTCACCCCTCCACTTT | CASSQMPKGGSPLHF
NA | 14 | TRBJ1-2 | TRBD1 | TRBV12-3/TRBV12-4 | TGTGCCAGCCGAACTACCGGGACAGGTTATGGCTACACCTTC | CASRTTGTGYGYTF
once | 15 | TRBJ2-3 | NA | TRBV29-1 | TGCAGCGTTGAAGAGGGGCAGCGGAACACAGATACGCAGTATTTT | CSVEEGQRNTDTQYF
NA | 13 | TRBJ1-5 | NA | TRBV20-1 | TGCAGTGCTAGCGGGACACCCGATCAGCCCCAGCATTTT | CSASGTPDQPQHF
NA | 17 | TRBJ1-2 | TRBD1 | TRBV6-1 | TGTGCCAGCGGCCACTATCAAGAGGGACAGGGGGCCTATGGCTACACCTTC | CASGHYQEGQGAYGYTF
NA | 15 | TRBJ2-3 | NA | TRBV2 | TGTGCCAGCAGCCCCGAGAGGAGTTGGGCAGATACGCAGTATTTT | CASSPERSWADTQYF
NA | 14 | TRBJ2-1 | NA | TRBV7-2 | TGTGCCAGCAGCTTCCCTGTGGCTAAACATCCGCGGTTCTTC | CASSFPVAKHPRFF
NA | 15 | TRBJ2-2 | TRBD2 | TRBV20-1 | TGCAGTGCGAGACCTAGCGGGTTAAACACCGGGGAGCTGTTTTTT | CSARPSGLNTGELFF
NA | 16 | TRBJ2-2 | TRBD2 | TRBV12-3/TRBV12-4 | TGTGCCAGCAGTTTGATGGCGGGAGGGCCGACCGGGGAGCTGTTTTTT | CASSLMAGGPTGELFF
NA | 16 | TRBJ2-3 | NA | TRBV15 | TGTGCCACCAGCAGAGGCGGGACTCCTATCGCAGATACGCAGTATTTT | CATSRGGTPIADTQYF
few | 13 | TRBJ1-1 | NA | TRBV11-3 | TGTGCCAGCAGCTTAGGGTTCCGGGCTGAAGCTTTCTTT | CASSLGFRAEAFF
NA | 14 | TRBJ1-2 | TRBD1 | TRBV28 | TGTGCCAGCAGCTCAGGGGACAGACTCTATGGCTACACCTTC | CASSSGDRLYGYTF
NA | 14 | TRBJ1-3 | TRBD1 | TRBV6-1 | TGTGCCAGCAGGGGACAGGGATCTAGTCTCGCCATATATTTT | CASRGQGSSLAIYF
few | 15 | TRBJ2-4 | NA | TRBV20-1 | TGCAGTGCTAGAGACGACGGTCTGGGCAAAAACATTCAGTACTTC | CSARDDGLGKNIQYF